The 3 T cell receptor beta chains below come from one sample, sequenced in a study of cytomegalovirus exposure and HLA in healthy donors (dated by TCRdb to about 2017). Library preparation was by the immunoSEQ multiplex PCR assay. For the multiplex PCR, a mixture combining 60 forward primers for TCR Vbeta segments and 13 reverse primers for TCR Jbeta segments was used. The clones in this table, taken by TCRdb from immuneACCESS, are in-frame only. Not every clone is retained; where verified, under half of the shortfall comes from an unresolved V gene, and the cause of the rest is unknown. A total of about 150,000 clones appear in this sample, around 81% of them only once. The leading ten clones occupy around 5.2% of the sample. The material sequenced was PBMCs. These receptors were collected from a woman aged 40 to 50 in good health and CMV-seropositive.

The chain uses TRBV18 and TRBJ1-2, with D hard to call. The CDR3 is 14 amino acids. Germline V lookup: CDR1 KGHSH, CDR2 LQKENI. Trimming took off 3 bases at V and 1 base at J, with 9 bases between the two ends. CDR3 nucleotide sequence: TGTGCCAGCTCACCTTCCGGGTTTAACTATGGCTACACCTTC. Protein: CASSPSGFNYGYTF.

This rearrangement joins TRBV9 to TRBJ1-5; 7 bases align to TRBD1. Germline assignment: CDR1 SGDLS and CDR2 YYNGEE. The CDR3 has 15 residues. With V trimmed by 4 bases and J by 3 bases, 7 bases remained unmatched. Here the CDR3 DNA reads TGTGCCAGCAGCCCCGGGACAGCTAACAATCAGCCCCAGCATTTT. This translates into CASSPGTANNQPQHF.

This chain uses TRBV29-1 with TRBJ2-1, with TRBD2 matching 15 bases. CDR1 is SQVTM and CDR2 is ANQGSEA in the germline V gene. J was trimmed by 7 bases and V by 7 bases; bases with no gene match: 8. This CDR3 is built from 15 residues. The DNA for the CDR3 is TGCAGCGGGGGACTAGCGGGAGGACTTACGAATGAGCAGTTCTTC. Its protein product is CSGGLAGGLTNEQFF.